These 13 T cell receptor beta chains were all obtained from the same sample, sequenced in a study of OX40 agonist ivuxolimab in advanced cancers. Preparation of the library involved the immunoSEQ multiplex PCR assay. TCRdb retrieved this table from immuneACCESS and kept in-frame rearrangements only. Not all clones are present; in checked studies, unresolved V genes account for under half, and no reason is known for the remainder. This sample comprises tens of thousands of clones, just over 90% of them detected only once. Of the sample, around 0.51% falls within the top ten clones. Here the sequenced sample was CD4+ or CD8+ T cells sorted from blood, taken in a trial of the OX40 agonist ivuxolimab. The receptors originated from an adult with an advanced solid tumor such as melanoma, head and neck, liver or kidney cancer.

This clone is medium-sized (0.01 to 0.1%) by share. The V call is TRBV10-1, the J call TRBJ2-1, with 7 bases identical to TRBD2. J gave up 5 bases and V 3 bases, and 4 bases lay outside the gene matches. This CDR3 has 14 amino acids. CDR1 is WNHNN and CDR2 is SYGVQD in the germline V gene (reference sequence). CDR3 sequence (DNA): TGCGCCAGCAGTGATGGACTAGTCCACAATGAGCAGTTCTTC. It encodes CASSDGLVHNEQFF.

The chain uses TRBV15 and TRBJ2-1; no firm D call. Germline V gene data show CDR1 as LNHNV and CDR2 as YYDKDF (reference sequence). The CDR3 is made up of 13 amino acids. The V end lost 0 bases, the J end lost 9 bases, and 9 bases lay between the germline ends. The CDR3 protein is CATSREGPGEQFF. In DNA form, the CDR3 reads TGTGCCACCAGCAGAGAGGGTCCGGGTGAGCAGTTCTTC.

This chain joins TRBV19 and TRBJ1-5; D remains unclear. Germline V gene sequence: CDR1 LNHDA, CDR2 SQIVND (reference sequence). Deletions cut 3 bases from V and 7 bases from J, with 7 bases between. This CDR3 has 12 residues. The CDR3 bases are TGTGCCAGTAGTATTCCCGGACAGCCCCAGCATTTT. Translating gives CASSIPGQPQHF. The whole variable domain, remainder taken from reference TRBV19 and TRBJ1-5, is DGGITQSPKYLFRKEGQNVTLSCEQNLNHDAMYWYRQDPGQGLRLIYYSQIVNDFQKGDIAEGYSVSREKKESFPLTVTSAQKNPTAFYLCASSIPGQPQHFGDGTRLSIL.

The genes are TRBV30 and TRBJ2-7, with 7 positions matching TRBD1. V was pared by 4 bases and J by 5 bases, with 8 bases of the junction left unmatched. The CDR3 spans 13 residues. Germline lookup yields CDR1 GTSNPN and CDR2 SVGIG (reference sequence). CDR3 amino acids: CAWTNRQGNEQYF. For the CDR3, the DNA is TGTGCCTGGACAAACCGACAGGGAAACGAGCAGTACTTC.

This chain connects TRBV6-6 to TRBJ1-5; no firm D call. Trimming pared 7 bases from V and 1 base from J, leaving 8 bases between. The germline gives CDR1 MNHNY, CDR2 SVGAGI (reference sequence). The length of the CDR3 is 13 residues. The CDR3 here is CASTSQSNQPQHF. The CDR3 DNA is TGTGCCAGCACGTCACAAAGCAATCAGCCCCAGCATTTT.

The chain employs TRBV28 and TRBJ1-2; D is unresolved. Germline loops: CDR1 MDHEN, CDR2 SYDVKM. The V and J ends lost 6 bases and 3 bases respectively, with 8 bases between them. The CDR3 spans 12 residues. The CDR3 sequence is CASSLGDYGYTF. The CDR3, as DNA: TGTGCCAGCAGCCTCGGGGACTATGGCTACACCTTC.

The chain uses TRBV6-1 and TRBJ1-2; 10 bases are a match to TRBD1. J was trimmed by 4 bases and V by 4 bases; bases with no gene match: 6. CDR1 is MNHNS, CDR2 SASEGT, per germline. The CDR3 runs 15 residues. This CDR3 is CASSGRDRGSYGYTF. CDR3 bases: TGTGCCAGCAGTGGTCGGGACAGGGGTAGCTATGGCTACACCTTC.

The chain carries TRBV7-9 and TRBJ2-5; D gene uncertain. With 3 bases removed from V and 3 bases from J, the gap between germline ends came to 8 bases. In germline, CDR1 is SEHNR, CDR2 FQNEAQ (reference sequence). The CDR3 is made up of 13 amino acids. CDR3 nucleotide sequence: TGTGCCAGCAGCTTCCGCCGGGAAGAGACCCAGTACTTC. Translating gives CASSFRREETQYF. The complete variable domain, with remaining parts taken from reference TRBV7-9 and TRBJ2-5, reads DTGVSQNPRHKITKRGQNVTFRCDPISEHNRLYWYRQTLGQGPEFLTYFQNEAQLEKSRLLSDRFSAERPKGSFSTLEIQRTEQGDSAMYLCASSFRREETQYFGPGTRLLVL.

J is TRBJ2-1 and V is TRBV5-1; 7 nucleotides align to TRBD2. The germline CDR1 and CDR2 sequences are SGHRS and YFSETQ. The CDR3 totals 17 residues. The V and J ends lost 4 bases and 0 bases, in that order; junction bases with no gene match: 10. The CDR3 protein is CASSPGLVPYSYNEQFF. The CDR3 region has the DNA TGCGCCAGCAGCCCTGGACTAGTTCCCTACTCCTACAATGAGCAGTTCTTC.

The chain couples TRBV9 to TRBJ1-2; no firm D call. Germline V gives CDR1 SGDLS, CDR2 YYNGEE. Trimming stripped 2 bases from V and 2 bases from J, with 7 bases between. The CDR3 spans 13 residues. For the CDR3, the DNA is TGTGCCAGCAGCGTGGGCAGGAACTATGGCTACACCTTC. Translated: CASSVGRNYGYTF.

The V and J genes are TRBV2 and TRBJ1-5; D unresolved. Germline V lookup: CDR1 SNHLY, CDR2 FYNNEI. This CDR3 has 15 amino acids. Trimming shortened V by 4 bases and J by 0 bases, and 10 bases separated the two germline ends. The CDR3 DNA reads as TGTGCCAGCAGTGGGCCGGCGTATAGCAATCAGCCCCAGCATTTT. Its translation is CASSGPAYSNQPQHF.

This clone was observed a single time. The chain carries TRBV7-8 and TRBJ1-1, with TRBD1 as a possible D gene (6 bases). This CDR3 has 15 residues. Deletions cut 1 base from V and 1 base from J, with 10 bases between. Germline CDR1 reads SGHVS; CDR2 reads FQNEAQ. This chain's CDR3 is CASSLDAGANTEAFF. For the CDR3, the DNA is TGTGCCAGCAGCTTAGATGCAGGGGCGAACACTGAAGCTTTCTTT. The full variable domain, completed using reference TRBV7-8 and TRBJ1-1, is GAGVSQSPRYKVAKRGQDVALRCDPISGHVSLFWYQQALGQGPEFLTYFQNEAQLDKSGLPSDRFFAERPEGSVSTLKIQRTQQEDSAVYLCASSLDAGANTEAFFGQGTRLTVV.

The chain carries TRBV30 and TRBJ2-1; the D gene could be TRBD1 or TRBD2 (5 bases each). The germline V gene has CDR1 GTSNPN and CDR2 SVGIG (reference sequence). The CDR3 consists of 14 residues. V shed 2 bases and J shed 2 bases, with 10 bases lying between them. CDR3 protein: CAWSHRGPYNEQFF. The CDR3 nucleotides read TGTGCCTGGAGTCACCGGGGCCCCTACAATGAGCAGTTCTTC.